The 5 T cell receptor beta chains reported below all come from one sample, sequenced in a study of blood T cell repertoires in COVID-19. TCRdb keeps only in-frame clones here, not all; method: immunoSEQ multiplex PCR. The data contain 110,000 to 150,000 clones, 85% to 90% of them seen just once; the ten biggest clones take up roughly 3%. Sequencing input: peripheral blood. These TCRs come from a woman aged 60-70 years with active COVID-19.

The genes are TRBV5-5 and TRBJ2-5; maybe TRBD1 (6 bases). Germline lookup yields CDR1 SGHKS and CDR2 YYEKEE (reference sequence). Trimming took 4 bases from V and 3 from J, leaving 10 bases between them. The CDR3 sequence is 13 residues long. The DNA of the CDR3 is TGTGCCAGCAGCCTCCGACAGGAAGAGACCCAGTACTTC. It encodes CASSLRQEETQYF.

This chain connects TRBV7-2 to TRBJ2-7, with 7 bases matching TRBD2. CDR3 length: 13 residues. CDR1 and CDR2 from the germline V gene are SGHTA and FQGNSA. After removal of 5 bases from V and 10 bases from J, the junction contained 11 bases not matched to a gene. The CDR3 sequence: CASSPTSPLEQYF. The CDR3 DNA follows: TGTGCCAGCAGCCCGACTAGCCCCCTAGAACAGTACTTC.

The CDR3 protein is CASSYSSRNEKLFF. In nucleotides, the CDR3 is TGTGCCAGCAGCTACTCTTCCCGGAATGAAAAACTGTTTTTT. The V call is TRBV7-8, the J call TRBJ1-4; no reliable D call. The CDR3 extends over 14 amino acids. Germline CDR1 and CDR2: SGHVS and FQNEAQ. Trimming removed 4 bases at V and 5 bases at J, with 11 bases between. Drawing the rest from reference TRBV7-8 and TRBJ1-4, the complete variable domain is GAGVSQSPRYKVAKRGQDVALRCDPISGHVSLFWYQQALGQGPEFLTYFQNEAQLDKSGLPSDRFFAERPEGSVSTLKIQRTQQEDSAVYLCASSYSSRNEKLFFGSGTQLSVL.

The genes are TRBV6-2 or TRBV6-3 and TRBJ1-5; 7 bases are shared with TRBD1. The CDR3 contains 13 residues. V was clipped by 2 bases and J by 5 bases; unmatched bases: 0. CDR1 MNHEY and CDR2 SVGEGT come from the germline V gene. The chain's CDR3 is CASSYQGDQPQHF. For the CDR3, the DNA is TGTGCCAGCAGTTACCAGGGGGATCAGCCCCAGCATTTT.

The chain joins TRBV27 to TRBJ1-2; 11 bases are a match to TRBD1. V shed 3 bases and J 5 bases; nucleotides not matched to a gene: 5. The CDR3 extends over 15 amino acids. Germline values: CDR1 MNHEY, CDR2 SMNVEV (reference sequence). The CDR3 region is CASSFRDRGLYGYTF. As DNA, the CDR3 is TGTGCCAGCAGTTTCCGGGACAGGGGGTTGTATGGCTACACCTTC.